A selection of T cell receptor beta chains follows, all from one sample in a study of control samples from healthy donors and cancer patients. TCRdb's copy holds only in-frame clones and misses some; the assay was immunoSEQ multiplex PCR. The table has approximately 26,000 clones, around four fifths seen once. The sample was PBMCs. The source is a man in his sixties with colorectal cancer. Each CDR3 is given with its conserved first and last residue. Each record gives: D gene, V gene, clone size, CDR3 length, J gene, CDR3 protein, CDR3 DNA. D genes are given only for firm matches. A clone size is listed for some rows: how often the clone was seen (once, few, many), or a class if it is expanded.

>TRBD1|TRBV7-2|-|14|TRBJ1-1
CASSLVTGVGEAFF
TGTGCCAGCAGCTTGGTCACAGGGGTGGGTGAAGCTTTCTTT
>TRBD1|TRBV6-5|-|15|TRBJ2-5
CASSLSGQPQETQYF
TGTGCCAGCAGCCTGTCGGGACAGCCCCAAGAGACCCAGTACTTC
>-|TRBV2|-|13|TRBJ2-1
CASSVSRDNEQFF
TGTGCCAGCAGTGTGTCGAGAGACAATGAGCAGTTCTTC
>-|TRBV4-1|-|15|TRBJ2-1
CASSQGPEIYNEQFF
TGCGCCAGCAGCCAAGGCCCGGAGATCTACAATGAGCAGTTCTTC
>-|TRBV30|once|12|TRBJ1-6
CAWSVGSSPLHF
TGTGCCTGGAGTGTAGGGTCCTCACCCCTCCACTTT
>-|TRBV5-1|-|13|TRBJ1-1
CASSLGGTPEAFF
TGCGCCAGCAGCTTGGGAGGGACCCCTGAAGCTTTCTTT
>TRBD1|TRBV2|-|12|TRBJ1-1
CASSDRDTEAFF
TGTGCCAGCAGCGACAGGGATACTGAAGCTTTCTTT
>-|TRBV11-2|-|14|TRBJ2-2
CASSFSLGGGELFF
TGTGCCAGCAGCTTTTCGCTAGGTGGCGGGGAGCTGTTTTTT
>TRBD1|TRBV6-5|-|13|TRBJ2-5
CASSNRGLETQYF
TGTGCCAGCAGCAACAGGGGGCTGGAGACCCAGTACTTC
>-|TRBV5-6|-|14|TRBJ2-7
CASSFYSDLYEQYF
TGTGCCAGCAGCTTTTACAGTGACCTCTACGAGCAGTACTTC
>-|TRBV13|once|16|TRBJ1-2
CASSSRWGRSNYGYTF
TGTGCCAGCAGCTCCAGATGGGGAAGGTCTAACTATGGCTACACCTTC
>-|TRBV18|once|14|TRBJ1-1
CASSREQGNTEAFF
TGTGCCAGCTCACGGGAACAGGGGAACACTGAAGCTTTCTTT
>-|TRBV29-1|few|13|TRBJ1-1
CSVAMGWGTEAFF
TGCAGCGTAGCTATGGGGTGGGGGACTGAAGCTTTCTTT
>TRBD2|TRBV7-2|-|14|TRBJ2-2
CASSLGWGGGELFF
TGTGCCAGCAGCTTAGGCTGGGGGGGCGGGGAGCTGTTTTTT
>-|TRBV2|-|15|TRBJ1-5
CASSGGLLGNQPQHF
TGTGCCAGCAGTGGAGGCCTATTGGGAAATCAGCCCCAGCATTTT
>-|TRBV12-2|-|15|TRBJ2-1
CASRLVLAGNNEQFF
TGTGCAAGTCGCTTAGTACTAGCGGGGAACAATGAGCAGTTCTTC
>-|TRBV20-1|-|14|TRBJ2-6
CSASGQTRANVLTF
TGCAGTGCTAGTGGACAGACACGGGCCAACGTCCTGACTTTC
>-|TRBV27|-|11|TRBJ1-1
CASKNRDFAFF
TGTGCCAGCAAGAACAGGGATTTTGCTTTCTTT
>-|TRBV5-1|-|15|TRBJ1-4
CASSLEAGGREKLFF
TGCGCCAGCAGCTTGGAAGCCGGGGGTCGGGAAAAACTGTTTTTT
>-|TRBV6-2/TRBV6-3|-|15|TRBJ2-2
CASSYGTPAAGELFF
TGTGCCAGCAGTTACGGGACACCGGCGGCCGGGGAGCTGTTTTTT
>TRBD1|TRBV2|-|17|TRBJ1-1
CASHSLGQGWLDTEAFF
TGTGCCAGCCACTCCCTAGGACAGGGTTGGTTGGACACTGAAGCTTTCTTT
>-|TRBV14|-|18|TRBJ2-1
CASSPITGWASSYNEQFF
TGTGCCAGCAGCCCTATAACAGGGTGGGCCTCCTCCTACAATGAGCAGTTCTTC
>-|TRBV7-9|-|16|TRBJ1-2
CASSPEGPLANYGYTF
TGTGCCAGCAGCCCCGAGGGCCCGTTAGCTAACTATGGCTACACCTTC
>TRBD1|TRBV6-6|few|14|TRBJ1-1
CASSYGQGSTEAFF
TGTGCCAGCAGTTACGGACAGGGGAGCACTGAAGCTTTCTTT
>-|TRBV6-5|-|12|TRBJ1-1
CASSPRLDKAFF
TGTGCCAGCAGTCCCAGACTCGATAAAGCTTTCTTT
>-|TRBV5-8|few|15|TRBJ1-5
CASSSRGDSNQPQHF
TGTGCCAGCAGCTCCAGAGGGGATAGCAATCAGCCCCAGCATTTT
>TRBD2|TRBV6-5|-|15|TRBJ2-3
CASSLRGAEADTQYF
TGTGCCAGCAGTTTGCGGGGGGCCGAGGCAGATACGCAGTATTTT
>-|TRBV5-1|few|14|TRBJ1-5
CASSLEAGVQPQHF
TGCGCCAGCAGCTTGGAGGCGGGGGTCCAGCCCCAGCATTTT
>-|TRBV24-1|-|13|TRBJ1-3
CATTGNSGNTIYF
TGTGCCACCACGGGCAACTCTGGAAACACCATATATTTT
>-|TRBV11-2|-|15|TRBJ2-5
CASSSPGLLEETQYF
TGTGCCAGCAGCTCGCCGGGACTCCTGGAGGAGACCCAGTACTTC
>TRBD1|TRBV29-1|-|12|TRBJ2-5
CSVGQNQETQYF
TGCAGCGTGGGACAGAACCAAGAGACCCAGTACTTC
>TRBD1|TRBV3-1/TRBV3-2|-|11|TRBJ1-5
CASSHGTDLHF
TGTGCCAGCAGCCACGGGACAGACTTGCATTTT
>-|TRBV6-5|-|13|TRBJ1-2
CASSYSTGRGYTF
TGTGCCAGCAGTTACTCGACAGGCCGCGGCTACACCTTC
>TRBD2|TRBV30|-|16|TRBJ2-1
CAWSRLAGGPNNEQFF
TGTGCCTGGAGCAGACTAGCGGGGGGCCCTAACAATGAGCAGTTCTTC
>-|TRBV5-6|-|12|TRBJ1-1
CASRQGNTEAFF
TGTGCCAGCAGACAGGGTAACACTGAAGCTTTCTTT
>-|TRBV5-5|-|15|TRBJ2-1
CASSLESGTHNEQFF
TGTGCCAGCAGCTTGGAGTCAGGCACACACAATGAGCAGTTCTTC
>-|TRBV5-5|-|12|TRBJ2-3
CASSLATDTQYF
TGTGCCAGCAGCTTGGCCACAGATACGCAGTATTTT
>-|TRBV10-3|-|16|TRBJ1-1
CAISEKWGQANTEAFF
TGTGCCATCAGTGAGAAGTGGGGTCAGGCGAACACTGAAGCTTTCTTT
>TRBD2|TRBV9|-|17|TRBJ2-1
CASSVGSGGGSYNEQFF
TGTGCCAGCAGCGTAGGGTCCGGGGGGGGCTCCTACAATGAGCAGTTCTTC
>-|TRBV12-3/TRBV12-4|-|11|TRBJ1-1
CASSSTTEAFF
TGTGCCAGCAGTTCTACCACTGAAGCTTTCTTT
>-|TRBV7-9|once|16|TRBJ2-1
CASSLAHSSSYNEQFF
TGTGCCAGCAGCCTAGCGCACAGCAGCTCCTACAATGAGCAGTTCTTC
>TRBD1|TRBV4-1|-|15|TRBJ1-3
CASSLGTASGNTIYF
TGCGCCAGCAGCCTAGGGACAGCCTCTGGAAACACCATATATTTT
>-|TRBV19|few|13|TRBJ2-1
CASNLVGGNEQFF
TGTGCCAGTAACCTAGTAGGGGGGAATGAGCAGTTCTTC
>-|TRBV6-2/TRBV6-3|-|13|TRBJ1-2
CASSYSGIDGYTF
TGTGCCAGCAGTTACTCAGGGATAGATGGCTACACCTTC
>TRBD1|TRBV19|-|15|TRBJ2-2
CASSIGTGTTGELFF
TGTGCCAGTAGTATTGGGACAGGAACCACCGGGGAGCTGTTTTTT
>-|TRBV6-5|-|13|TRBJ1-1
CASSRGAGTEAFF
TGTGCCAGCAGTCGAGGGGCTGGCACTGAAGCTTTCTTT
>-|TRBV3-1/TRBV3-2|-|19|TRBJ1-1
CASSQGRGSGVNSNTEAFF
TGTGCCAGCAGCCAAGGTCGAGGGTCAGGGGTCAACTCGAACACTGAAGCTTTCTTT
>-|TRBV2|-|13|TRBJ1-3
CASSEALGNTIYF
TGTGCCAGCAGTGAAGCGCTGGGAAACACCATATATTTT
>-|TRBV2|-|12|TRBJ1-4
CASSQIPGKLFF
TGTGCCAGCAGTCAAATACCTGGAAAACTGTTTTTT
>-|TRBV21-1|-|19|TRBJ1-5
CASSLGRQGRSNSNQPQHF
TGTGCCAGCAGCCTCGGGCGACAGGGTCGGTCCAATAGCAATCAGCCCCAGCATTTT
>TRBD1|TRBV10-3|-|12|TRBJ1-2
CAITDRDYGYTF
TGTGCCATCACCGACAGGGACTATGGCTACACCTTC
>-|TRBV11-2|-|14|TRBJ2-3
CASSLVGGRDTQYF
TGTGCCAGCAGCTTAGTCGGGGGTAGGGATACGCAGTATTTT
>-|TRBV6-1|-|16|TRBJ1-4
CASSDGTRRVNEKLFF
TGTGCCAGCAGTGATGGAACCAGGAGGGTCAATGAAAAACTGTTTTTT
>-|TRBV7-9|-|12|TRBJ2-7
CASSLSSYEQYF
TGTGCCAGCAGCTTGAGCTCCTACGAGCAGTACTTC